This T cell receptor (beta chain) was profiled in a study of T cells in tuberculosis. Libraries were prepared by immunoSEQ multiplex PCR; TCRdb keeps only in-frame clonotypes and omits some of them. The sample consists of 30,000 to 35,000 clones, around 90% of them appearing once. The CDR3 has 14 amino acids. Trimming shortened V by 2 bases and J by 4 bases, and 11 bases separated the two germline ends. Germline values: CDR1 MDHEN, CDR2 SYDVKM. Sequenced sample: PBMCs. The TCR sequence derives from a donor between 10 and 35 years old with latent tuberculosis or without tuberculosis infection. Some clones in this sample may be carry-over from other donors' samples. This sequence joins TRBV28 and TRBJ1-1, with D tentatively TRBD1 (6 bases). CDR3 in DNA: TGTGCCAGCAGTTTAGGGGGCATGGTCACTGAAGCTTTCTTT. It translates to CASSLGGMVTEAFF.